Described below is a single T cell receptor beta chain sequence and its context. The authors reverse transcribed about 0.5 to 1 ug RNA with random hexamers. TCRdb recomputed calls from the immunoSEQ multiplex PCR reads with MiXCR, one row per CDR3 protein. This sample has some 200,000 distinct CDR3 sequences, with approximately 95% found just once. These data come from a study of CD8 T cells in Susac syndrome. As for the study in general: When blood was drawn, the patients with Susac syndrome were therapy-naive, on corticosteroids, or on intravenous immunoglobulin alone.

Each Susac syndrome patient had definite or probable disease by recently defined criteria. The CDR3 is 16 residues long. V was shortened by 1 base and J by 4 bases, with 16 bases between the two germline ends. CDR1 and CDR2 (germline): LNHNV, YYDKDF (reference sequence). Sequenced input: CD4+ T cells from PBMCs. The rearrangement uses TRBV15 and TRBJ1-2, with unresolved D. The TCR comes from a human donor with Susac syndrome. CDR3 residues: CATSRGNEHHLYGYTF. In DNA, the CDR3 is TGTGCCACCAGCAGAGGTAATGAGCACCATCTCTATGGCTACACCTTC.